One sample yielded the 24 T cell receptor beta chains listed below, sequenced in a study of vaccination and CD4 T cells after COVID-19. An Oncomine TCR Beta short-read assay was used to sequence the DNA from cultured CD4+ T cells. A single record per CDR3 protein comes from TCRdb applying MiXCR to the PCR reads. Of thousands of distinct CDR3 sequences in the sample, around 18% were seen once. No antigen is known for these receptors. Treatment of the sample: approximately nine-day PBMC culture with coronavirus spike peptide pools or control peptides (ViraFEST assay). The specimen was CD4+ T cells from blood, cultured in vitro, collected after SARS-CoV-2 vaccination. The source is a human donor who had recovered from COVID-19.

This clonotype is labeled as medium-sized. The gene calls are TRBV27 and TRBJ1-2; no clear D gene. CDR1 is MNHEY and CDR2 is SMNVEV in the germline V gene (reference sequence). V dropped 2 bases and J dropped 4 bases, with 8 bases sitting between them. The CDR3 loop spans 13 amino acids. The CDR3 sequence is CASSLKGLYGYTF. CDR3 coding DNA: TGTGCCAGCAGTTTAAAAGGGCTCTATGGCTACACCTTC.

This clonotype was seen a handful of times. The V gene is TRBV27, the J gene TRBJ2-3, with TRBD1 matching 9 bases. CDR1 and CDR2 (germline): MNHEY, SMNVEV (reference sequence). V was clipped by 3 bases and J by 0 bases; unmatched bases: 4. This CDR3 is built from 16 residues. CDR3 nucleotide sequence: TGTGCCAGCAGTTTTTACAGGGGGCAAAGCACAGATACGCAGTATTTT. This codes for CASSFYRGQSTDTQYF.

This clonotype was observed many times. This chain uses TRBV27 with TRBJ2-1; 8 bases map to TRBD2. Losses at the gene ends were 4 bases for V and 8 bases for J; bases not matched to a gene: 16. This CDR3 spans 17 amino acids. Germline lookup yields CDR1 MNHEY and CDR2 SMNVEV (reference sequence). This chain's CDR3 is CASSSPPHSPGGHEQFF. The CDR3 DNA sequence: TGTGCCAGCAGTTCGCCACCCCACAGCCCGGGAGGGCATGAGCAGTTCTTC.

V and J are TRBV18 and TRBJ2-7; 9 bases map to TRBD2. V lost 2 bases to trimming and J lost 7 bases; unmatched junction nucleotides: 9. CDR1 KGHSH and CDR2 LQKENI come from the germline V gene. The CDR3 runs 15 residues. The CDR3: CASSPVPSAGGEQYF. The CDR3 DNA reads as TGTGCCAGCTCACCAGTACCGTCGGCGGGGGGGGAGCAGTACTTC.

At least ten counts were recorded for this clonotype. The rearrangement links TRBV28 to TRBJ2-5; possible D gene TRBD2, 6 bases. Germline assignment: CDR1 MDHEN and CDR2 SYDVKM. V was trimmed by 9 bases and J by 4 bases, leaving 21 bases between them. CDR3 size: 15 residues. The CDR3: CASHAAIGGGETQYF. The DNA for the CDR3 is TGTGCCAGTCATGCTGCCATCGGGGGAGGAGAGACCCAGTACTTC.

This clonotype is medium-sized within its sample. The chain employs TRBV20-1 and TRBJ1-1, with TRBD1 matching over 8 bases. The CDR3 runs 15 residues. Germline CDR1 and CDR2: DFQATT and SNEGSKA (reference sequence). Trimming cost V 7 bases and J 6 bases; bases outside gene matches: 16. Written as DNA, the CDR3 is TGCAGTGGTACCTGGGGCAGGGGGCTTACTGCTGAAGCTTTCTTT. Encoded protein: CSGTWGRGLTAEAFF.

This clonotype was seen just once. The chain links TRBV5-1 to TRBJ1-1, with D maybe TRBD1 (5 bases). The CDR3 covers 15 residues. CDR1 is SGHRS and CDR2 is YFSETQ in the germline V gene. V lost 2 bases to trimming and J lost 0 bases, with 11 bases between them. Written as DNA, the CDR3 is TGCGCCAGCAGCTTCGGGGCAGCTATGAACACTGAAGCTTTCTTT. Encoded protein: CASSFGAAMNTEAFF. Complete variable domain (other parts from reference TRBV5-1 and TRBJ1-1): KAGVTQTPRYLIKTRGQQVTLSCSPISGHRSVSWYQQTPGQGLQFLFEYFSETQRNKGNFPGRFSGRQFSNSRSEMNVSTLELGDSALYLCASSFGAAMNTEAFFGQGTRLTVV.

This clonotype was counted between two and nine times. This chain links TRBV11-3 with TRBJ2-3; perhaps TRBD2 as D (7 bases). V lost 3 bases to trimming and J lost 4 bases, with 20 bases between them. The CDR3 has 17 amino acids. Germline loops: CDR1 SGHNT, CDR2 YENEEA. The CDR3 region has the DNA TGTGCCAGCAGCTTCCTGGGGGCTAGCGGCGGACCAGATACGCAGTATTTT. It specifies CASSFLGASGGPDTQYF.

Remarks on this clonotype: Being one base from a much bigger clone, this may be a read error. The V gene is TRBV7-2, the J gene TRBJ2-7, with 8 bases identical to TRBD2. This CDR3 has 15 residues. Germline CDR1 reads SGHTA; CDR2 reads FQGNSA. The DNA for the CDR3 is TGTGTCAGCAGCCCCAGACTAGCGAGTTCCCCCGAGCAGTACTTC. It is translated as CVSSPRLASSPEQYF.

This clonotype turned up a few times. This chain uses TRBV19 with TRBJ2-7; tentative D call: TRBD1 (5 bases). Trimming removed 8 bases from V and 0 bases from J, with 20 bases in between. Germline V CDR1 and CDR2: LNHDA, SQIVND (reference sequence). The CDR3 sequence is 16 residues long. CDR3 protein: CASPPGTGAISYEQYF. The CDR3 DNA reads as TGTGCCAGTCCTCCGGGCACAGGCGCCATCTCCTACGAGCAGTACTTC.

The chain is built from TRBV18 and TRBJ2-7, with 9 bases aligning to TRBD1. Germline V lookup: CDR1 KGHSH, CDR2 LQKENI. Trimming removed 0 bases from V and 3 bases from J; junction bases left unmatched: 6. The CDR3 extends over 16 amino acids. CDR3 DNA sequence: TGTGCCAGCTCACCACCTTCGGGACAGGGTTTCTACGAGCAGTACTTC. Translation: CASSPPSGQGFYEQYF. Using reference TRBV18 and TRBJ2-7 for the parts outside the CDR3, the full variable domain is NAGVMQNPRHLVRRRGQEARLRCSPMKGHSHVYWYRQLPEEGLKFMVYLQKENIIDESGMPKERFSAEFPKEGPSILRIQQVVRGDSAAYFCASSPPSGQGFYEQYFGPGTRLTVT.

The CDR3 nucleotides read TGTGCCAGCAGAAAAACAGGATTGAACACTGAAGCTTTCTTT. Its protein is CASRKTGLNTEAFF. This chain uses TRBV6-1 with TRBJ1-1; the D gene is possibly TRBD1 (5 bases). This CDR3 spans 14 amino acids. V lost 6 bases to trimming and J lost 0 bases, with 11 bases between them. CDR1 is MNHNS, CDR2 SASEGT, per germline.

The V gene is TRBV4-2, the J gene TRBJ2-1; D remains unclear. Trimming removed 0 bases at V and 7 bases at J, with 7 bases between. This CDR3 is 13 amino acids long. Germline CDR1 reads LGHNA; CDR2 reads YNFKEQ. The CDR3 protein is CASSQDLRNEQFF. The DNA of the CDR3 is TGTGCCAGCAGCCAAGATCTCAGGAATGAGCAGTTCTTC.

This clonotype is categorized as medium-sized. The CDR3 protein is CSVVITGGSAFF. The CDR3 DNA reads as TGCAGTGTCGTAATAACAGGGGGCTCAGCTTTCTTT. The chain employs TRBV20-1 and TRBJ1-1, with 9 bases lining up with TRBD1. V lost 7 bases to trimming and J lost 10 bases; unmatched junction nucleotides: 10. CDR3 length: 12 residues. The germline CDR1 and CDR2 sequences are DFQATT and SNEGSKA (reference sequence).

The rearrangement uses TRBV11-3 and TRBJ1-1, with unresolved D. The V end lost 5 bases, the J end lost 6 bases, and 13 bases lay between the germline ends. The germline V gene encodes CDR1 SGHNT and CDR2 YENEEA. The CDR3 spans 13 residues. The DNA of the CDR3 is TGTGCCAGCAGCATCCGAGGGAGGGCTGAAGCTTTCTTT. It yields the protein CASSIRGRAEAFF.

By proportion, this clonotype is medium-sized. The CDR3 DNA reads as TGTGCCAGCAGTGCCCAGACAGGGGGCAATCAGCCCCAGCATTTT. It is translated as CASSAQTGGNQPQHF. This chain uses TRBV6-4 with TRBJ1-5; the match to TRBD1 covers 8 bases. The CDR3 covers 15 residues. The V gene's germline CDR1 is MRHNA and CDR2 SNTAGT. V lost 4 bases and J lost 2; bases outside the gene matches: 4.

Only a few counts were recorded for this clonotype. The V gene is TRBV6-1, the J gene TRBJ2-1; 12 nucleotides line up with TRBD2. Germline CDR1 reads MNHNS; CDR2 reads SASEGT. The CDR3 runs 15 residues. After removal of 4 bases from V and 5 bases from J, the junction contained 3 bases not matched to a gene. The CDR3 DNA reads TGTGCCAGCAGTGTGCTAGCGGGGGGGAACAATGAGCAGTTCTTC. As protein: CASSVLAGGNNEQFF.

The chain's CDR3 is CASSLTANYGYTF. CDR3 DNA sequence: TGCGCCAGCAGCCTGACAGCTAACTATGGCTACACCTTC. The V gene is TRBV5-1, the J gene TRBJ1-2; TRBD1 is a possible D gene (5 bases). Trimming removed 4 bases at V and 0 bases at J, with 7 bases between. In germline, CDR1 is SGHRS, CDR2 YFSETQ. The CDR3 is 13 amino acids.

This clonotype is termed medium-sized. This chain uses TRBV24-1 with TRBJ2-5; D ambiguous. This CDR3 spans 14 amino acids. Germline CDR1 KGHDR, CDR2 SFDVKD. Trimming left V 4 bases short and J 1 base short, with 9 bases between. Here the CDR3 reads CATSDPGPQETQYF. DNA of the CDR3: TGTGCCACCAGTGACCCCGGCCCCCAAGAGACCCAGTACTTC.

V is TRBV18 and J is TRBJ1-6; D possibly corresponds to TRBD1 (6 bases). CDR1 and CDR2 from the germline V gene are KGHSH and LQKENI. The CDR3 is 16 residues long. With 4 bases removed from V and 9 bases from J, the gap between germline ends came to 19 bases. Written as DNA, the CDR3 is TGTGCCAGCTCACTTGCCGACAGGTCCCCCGCTTCACCCCTCCACTTT. It translates to CASSLADRSPASPLHF.

This chain links TRBV4-1 with TRBJ2-3; TRBD2 matches at 13 bases. Germline V gene lookup returns CDR1 MGHRA and CDR2 YSYEKL. V dropped 4 bases and J dropped 7; count of bases not matched to a gene: 8. The CDR3 runs to 16 residues. The chain's CDR3 is CASSRTLAGGDNTQYF. In DNA, the CDR3 is TGCGCCAGCAGCCGCACACTAGCGGGAGGGGACAATACGCAGTATTTT.

The genes are TRBV21-1 and TRBJ2-3. TRBV21-1 has pseudogene status. CDR3 length equals 14 residues. Here the CDR3 DNA reads TGTGCCAGCAGCAAAGAGGGATTTCTCGATACGCAGTATTTT. Its translation is CASSKEGFLDTQYF.

This clonotype came up a few times. The V call is TRBV24-1, the J call TRBJ2-1, with 7 nucleotides matching TRBD2. CDR3 size: 12 residues. Germline assignment: CDR1 KGHDR and CDR2 SFDVKD. V gave up 0 bases and J gave up 14 bases; unmatched junction bases: 3. The CDR3 loop reads CATSDLGLGEFF. In DNA form, the CDR3 reads TGTGCCACCAGTGATTTGGGACTAGGGGAGTTCTTC.

The rearrangement links TRBV27 to TRBJ2-5; 10 positions match TRBD2. The J segment lost 4 bases and the V segment lost 2 bases, leaving 1 base of the junction unmatched. CDR3 length: 14 residues. CDR1 is MNHEY, CDR2 SMNVEV, per germline (reference sequence). The CDR3 loop is CASSLRLAGETQYF. The CDR3 DNA reads TGTGCCAGCAGTTTAAGACTAGCGGGAGAGACCCAGTACTTC.